These T cell receptor beta chains were read from a single sample in a study of cytomegalovirus exposure and HLA in healthy donors. Libraries were prepared by immunoSEQ multiplex PCR; TCRdb keeps only in-frame clonotypes and omits some of them. Of 150,000 or so clones in the sample, roughly 80% were seen once. The sample taken for sequencing was PBMCs. Source of these receptors: a man aged 30 to 45 in good health and CMV-seropositive. The CDR3 runs from the conserved cysteine through the conserved F or W. D genes are given only for firm matches. Clone size is given for some rows only: seen once, a few or many times, or a class if the clone is expanded.

>few|TRBD2|TRBV6-6|TRBJ2-7
TGTGCCAGCAGCCCAACCGTTGGACTAGCGGGGGTCGAGCAGTACTTC
CASSPTVGLAGVEQYF
>-|TRBD1|TRBV10-3|TRBJ1-4
TGTGCCATCAGTGGATACAGGGGGGGGAATGAAAAACTGTTTTTT
CAISGYRGGNEKLFF
>-|-|TRBV5-1|TRBJ2-1
TGCGCCAGCAGCCCGGTTGGAGCTAAGTACAATGAGCAGTTCTTC
CASSPVGAKYNEQFF
>-|-|TRBV5-1|TRBJ2-7
TGCGCCAGCAGCCCCGAGGAGGGGCGATCCTACGAGCAGTACTTC
CASSPEEGRSYEQYF
>-|TRBD2|TRBV7-2|TRBJ2-5
TGTGCCAGCAGCTTTTCCTCTAGCGGGGGGATAAAGACCCAGTACTTC
CASSFSSSGGIKTQYF
>-|TRBD1|TRBV19|TRBJ1-5
TGTGCCAGTATAGGACAGGGGGGGAGCAATCAGCCCCAGCATTTT
CASIGQGGSNQPQHF
>many|TRBD1|TRBV5-1|TRBJ1-2
TGCGCCAGCAGCCAGGACAGGGGGTCTAACTATGGCTACACCTTC
CASSQDRGSNYGYTF
>-|-|TRBV5-1|TRBJ2-1
TGCGCCAGCAAAATGAGACTTTCTTCCTACAATGAGCAGTTCTTC
CASKMRLSSYNEQFF
>-|-|TRBV5-1|TRBJ2-3
TGCGCCAGCAGCTTAATCCCCCTGACAGATACGCAGTATTTT
CASSLIPLTDTQYF
>-|-|TRBV21-1|TRBJ1-6
TGTGCCAGCAGCAAAAAAGAAGGGAGGGGCACAGGGAAGGATTCCTCACTACTAAATTCACCCCTCCACTTT
CASSKKEGRGTGKDSSLLNSPLHF
>many|-|TRBV4-2|TRBJ2-4
TGTGCCAGCAGCCAAGTGACAGGCTTAGCCAAAAACATTCAGTACTTC
CASSQVTGLAKNIQYF
>once|-|TRBV4-3|TRBJ1-5
TGCGCCAGCAGCCTTCAACAGGGAAGCAATCAGCCCCAGCATTTT
CASSLQQGSNQPQHF
>few|-|TRBV11-2|TRBJ1-5
TGTGCCAGCAGCCCGGGATTGGGGTTGAATCAGCCCCAGCATTTT
CASSPGLGLNQPQHF
>-|-|TRBV7-9|TRBJ1-5
TGTGCCAGCAGCTCCGGGCCGGGGAGCAATCAGCCCCAGCATTTT
CASSSGPGSNQPQHF
>-|-|TRBV6-5|TRBJ1-1
TGTGCCAGCGGCAGAGACAGTTTGGGCACTGAAGCTTTCTTT
CASGRDSLGTEAFF
>-|TRBD2|TRBV30|TRBJ2-2
TGTGCCTGGGGACTAGCGGGGGCCTCGGGTACCGGGGAGCTGTTTTTT
CAWGLAGASGTGELFF
>-|-|TRBV21-1|TRBJ1-2
TGTGCCAGCAGCAAAAAGACAGGCGACTATGGCTACACCTTC
CASSKKTGDYGYTF
>few|-|TRBV5-1|TRBJ2-7
TGCGCCAGCAGCCCCCGGTACAGCGGGTTAACCTACGAGCAGTACTTC
CASSPRYSGLTYEQYF
>-|TRBD1|TRBV7-6|TRBJ2-5
TGTGCCAGCAGCTCCAAGGGGAGCCGGGACAGGAGAAACCAAGAGACCCAGTACTTC
CASSSKGSRDRRNQETQYF
>-|TRBD1|TRBV30|TRBJ2-4
TGTGCCTGGGGAAAGACAGGGGTGGCCAAAAACATTCAGTACTTC
CAWGKTGVAKNIQYF
>-|-|TRBV13|TRBJ2-3
TGTGCCAGCAGCTTAGGATATGGTAGTACGGCAGATACGCAGTATTTT
CASSLGYGSTADTQYF
>-|-|TRBV4-3|TRBJ2-2
TGCGCCAGCAGCCCTCGACTGGCCCAGACCGGGGAGCTGTTTTTT
CASSPRLAQTGELFF
>-|-|TRBV2|TRBJ1-1
TGTGCCAGCAGTGAACAGGGGAGAACTGAAGCTTTCTTT
CASSEQGRTEAFF
>-|TRBD1|TRBV4-3|TRBJ1-1
TGCGCCAGCAGCCAGGGGTACAGGGGCCCAGGAGATGAAGCTTTCTTT
CASSQGYRGPGDEAFF
>-|TRBD1|TRBV13|TRBJ2-7
TGTGCCAGCAGCCCCGGGACAGCCACCTACGAGCAGTACTTC
CASSPGTATYEQYF
>-|TRBD1|TRBV6-6|TRBJ1-2
TGTGCCAGCAGGACGACAGGGGGTGGCTATGGCTACACCTTC
CASRTTGGGYGYTF
>-|TRBD1|TRBV2|TRBJ2-7
TGTGCCAGCAGTGAAGCGGGACAGTCACCGGAGCAGTACTTC
CASSEAGQSPEQYF
>-|-|TRBV5-1|TRBJ1-2
TGCGCCAGCAGCCACCCAGCCGACATTCCAGGGGTCTATGGCTACACCTTC
CASSHPADIPGVYGYTF
>-|-|TRBV21-1|TRBJ2-2
TGTGCCAGCAGCATGGGGGACAGAAACACCGGGGAGCTGTTTTTT
CASSMGDRNTGELFF
>-|TRBD1|TRBV4-1|TRBJ1-2
TGCGCCAGCAGCCTTGTCCCCGGGACAGGGGAAGAACATGGCTACACCTTC
CASSLVPGTGEEHGYTF
>-|-|TRBV9|TRBJ2-4
TGTGCCAGCAGCGTAGGGTCGCCGGAAAACATTCAGTACTTC
CASSVGSPENIQYF
>-|-|TRBV13|TRBJ2-2
TGTGCCAGCAGCCCCGTTTCCGTCGGGGAGCTGTTTTTT
CASSPVSVGELFF
>-|-|TRBV10-3|TRBJ1-2
TGTGCCATCGGAGGTTACAAGAGCGATGGCTACACCTTC
CAIGGYKSDGYTF
>-|TRBD1|TRBV4-1|TRBJ2-1
TGCGCCAGCAGCACCCGACAGGGTGAATACAATGAGCAGTTCTTC
CASSTRQGEYNEQFF
>-|TRBD2|TRBV11-1|TRBJ2-1
TGTGCCAGCACCAAGGGCGGGGGGGTAACCAATGAGCAGTTCTTC
CASTKGGGVTNEQFF
>-|TRBD1|TRBV6-6|TRBJ2-7
TGTGCCAGCAGTTCGGACAGGTCCTACGAGCAGTACTTC
CASSSDRSYEQYF
>-|-|TRBV7-6|TRBJ2-7
TGTGCCAGCAGCTTAGTCCGAGGGTTTACATCCTACGAGCAGTACTTC
CASSLVRGFTSYEQYF
>-|-|TRBV6-5|TRBJ1-2
TGTGCCAGCACAACAGGGAATGTTCCCTACACCTTC
CASTTGNVPYTF
>-|TRBD1|TRBV5-5|TRBJ1-2
TGTGCCAGCAGCCGAACCGGGGGACAGGGGGCCTCTGGCTACACCTTC
CASSRTGGQGASGYTF
>-|TRBD1|TRBV6-5|TRBJ1-3
TGTGCCAGCAGACGGGACAGCGCGACCAACACCATATATTTT
CASRRDSATNTIYF
>-|TRBD1|TRBV5-5|TRBJ2-7
TGTGCCAGCAGCTTGGACGGGACAGGGGACTACGAGCAGTACTTC
CASSLDGTGDYEQYF
>-|-|TRBV15|TRBJ1-2
TGTGCCACCAGCCCCCGCGAAGCTAACTATGGCTACACCTTC
CATSPREANYGYTF